This TCR beta chain emerged from a study of T cells in Graves' hyperthyroidism and ophthalmopathy. Study-level results: The model forecast ophthalmopathy, anticipating it by a median around 6.5 months before onset. Clonotypes that were expanded in thyroid above 0.001 mostly appeared in blood too. Ophthalmopathy stood apart from stable hyperthyroidism in a 13 V-J model.

Amplification of TCR beta CDR3 regions was performed using RNA transcripts as template. A set of HTBI primers served as the primers for a first-round RT-PCR of the TCR CDR3. TCRdb analysed the multiplex PCR reads with MiXCR anew, one entry per CDR3 protein. Among roughly 420,000 distinct CDR3 sequences, around 16% were seen once, and the ten largest hold roughly 7.7%. This clonotype was detected a few times. Antigen: not known. The study enrolled patients aged 18 to 65 with newly diagnosed hyperthyroidism of under 2 months' duration. This sequence was found in a woman younger than 30 with Graves' hyperthyroidism. Sequenced material: blood.

The CDR3 spells CASTVQGDEKLFF. The CDR3 nucleotides read TGTGCCAGTACTGTGCAGGGTGACGAAAAACTGTTTTTT. This chain connects TRBV19 to TRBJ1-4; TRBD1 is a possible D gene (5 bases). The CDR3 is made up of 13 amino acids. The ends were cut back, 7 bases at V and 8 bases at J, with 14 bases in the middle. CDR1 and CDR2 from the germline V gene are LNHDA and SQIVND (reference sequence).